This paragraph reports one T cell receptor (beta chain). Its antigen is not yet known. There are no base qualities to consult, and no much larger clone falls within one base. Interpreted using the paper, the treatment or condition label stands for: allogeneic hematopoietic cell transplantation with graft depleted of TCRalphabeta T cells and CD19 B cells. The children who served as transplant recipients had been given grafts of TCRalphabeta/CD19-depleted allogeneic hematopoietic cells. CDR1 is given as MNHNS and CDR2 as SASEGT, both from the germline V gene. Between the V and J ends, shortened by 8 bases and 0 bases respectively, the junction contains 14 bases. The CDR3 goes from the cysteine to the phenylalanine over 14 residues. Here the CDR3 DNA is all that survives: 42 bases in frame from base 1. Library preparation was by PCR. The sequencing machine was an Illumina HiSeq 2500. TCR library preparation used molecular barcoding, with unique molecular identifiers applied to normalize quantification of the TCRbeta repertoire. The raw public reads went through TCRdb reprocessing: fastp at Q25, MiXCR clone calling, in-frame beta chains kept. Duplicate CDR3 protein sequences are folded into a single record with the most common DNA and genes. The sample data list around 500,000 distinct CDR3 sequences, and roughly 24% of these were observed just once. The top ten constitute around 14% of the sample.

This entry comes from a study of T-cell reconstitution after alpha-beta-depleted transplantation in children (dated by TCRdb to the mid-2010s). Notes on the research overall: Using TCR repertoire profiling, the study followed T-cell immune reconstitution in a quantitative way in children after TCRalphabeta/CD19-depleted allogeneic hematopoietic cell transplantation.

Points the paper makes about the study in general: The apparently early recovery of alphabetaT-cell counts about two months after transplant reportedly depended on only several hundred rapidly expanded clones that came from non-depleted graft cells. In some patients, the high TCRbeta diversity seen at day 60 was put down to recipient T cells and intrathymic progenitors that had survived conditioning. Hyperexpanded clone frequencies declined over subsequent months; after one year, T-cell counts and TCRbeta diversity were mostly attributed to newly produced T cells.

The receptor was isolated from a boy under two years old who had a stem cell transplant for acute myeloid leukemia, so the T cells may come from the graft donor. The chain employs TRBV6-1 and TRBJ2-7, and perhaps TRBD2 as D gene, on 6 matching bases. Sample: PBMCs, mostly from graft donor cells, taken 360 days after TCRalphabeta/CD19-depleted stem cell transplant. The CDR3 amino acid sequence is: CASFNRESSYEQYF. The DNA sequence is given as TGTGCCAGCTTTAACCGGGAGAGCTCCTACGAGCAGTACTTC.